Presented here are 10 T cell receptor beta chains from one specimen sequenced in a study of T cells after yellow fever vaccination. TCRdb passed the 5' RACE reads through MiXCR, listing each CDR3 protein once. The sample lists hundreds of thousands of distinct CDR3 sequences; around 4% were seen once. This material consisted of PBMCs, taken on the day of the yellow fever booster vaccination. These receptors were taken from a man younger than 30 who received the YFV17D yellow fever vaccine.

The chain uses TRBV5-5 and TRBJ1-2, with D hard to call. V was pared by 1 base and J by 4 bases, with 11 bases between. This CDR3 comprises 14 residues. Germline-derived CDR1 and CDR2 are SGHKS and YYEKEE (reference sequence). The CDR3 sequence: CASSLLQDLYGYTF. CDR3 bases: TGTGCCAGCAGCTTGTTGCAGGACCTCTATGGCTACACCTTC.

The chain is built from TRBV6-5 and TRBJ1-1, with 9 bases fitting TRBD1. Looked up from germline, CDR1 is MNHEY and CDR2 is SVGAGI. CDR3 length: 15 residues. V lost 5 bases, J lost 6 bases, and 10 bases stayed unmatched. The CDR3 spells CASSRSGTGSSEAFF. As DNA, the CDR3 is TGTGCCAGCAGTCGATCCGGGACAGGGTCTTCTGAAGCTTTCTTT.

This clonotype has ten or more counts. The genes are TRBV28 and TRBJ1-6; no reliable D call. CDR3 length: 13 residues. V gave up 7 bases and J gave up 7 bases, with 11 bases separating them. Germline V CDR1 and CDR2: MDHEN, SYDVKM. Here the CDR3 reads CASTAAGNSPLHF. Here the CDR3 DNA reads TGTGCCAGCACCGCAGCGGGGAATTCACCCCTCCACTTT.

This clonotype was seen more than once but under ten times. The chain employs TRBV15 and TRBJ2-3, with D possibly being TRBD2 (5 bases). Germline V lookup: CDR1 LNHNV, CDR2 YYDKDF (reference sequence). The CDR3 length is 15 residues. The V end lost 5 bases, the J end lost 1 base, and 13 bases lay between the germline ends. CDR3 region: CATSPRSGGTDTQYF. CDR3 in DNA: TGTGCCACCAGCCCCAGATCCGGGGGCACAGATACGCAGTATTTT.

The rearrangement joins TRBV7-2 to TRBJ2-7; D is unresolved. Germline V gene sequence: CDR1 SGHTA, CDR2 FQGNSA. Trimming pared 2 bases from V and 6 bases from J, leaving 11 bases between. CDR3 length equals 13 residues. The CDR3 is CASSLLADREQYF. The CDR3 nucleotides are TGTGCCAGCAGCTTACTGGCGGATCGCGAGCAGTACTTC. The full variable domain, its missing parts supplied by reference TRBV7-2 and TRBJ2-7, is GAGVSQSPSNKVTEKGKDVELRCDPISGHTALYWYRQSLGQGLEFLIYFQGNSAPDKSGLPSDRFSAERTGGSVSTLTIQRTQQEDSAVYLCASSLLADREQYFGPGTRLTVT.

This clonotype was detected a few times. The genes are TRBV27 and TRBJ1-2, with TRBD1 matching over 9 bases. With V trimmed by 3 bases and J by 5 bases, 4 bases remained unmatched. There are 14 residues in the CDR3. Germline lookup yields CDR1 MNHEY and CDR2 SMNVEV (reference sequence). The CDR3: CASSFAGQGYGYTF. The CDR3 bases are TGTGCCAGCAGTTTTGCGGGACAGGGATATGGCTACACCTTC.

The sample holds many counts of this clonotype. This chain uses TRBV5-1 with TRBJ2-3; D gene unclear. Germline V lookup: CDR1 SGHRS, CDR2 YFSETQ. V lost 4 bases and J 2 bases, leaving 11 bases between the germline ends. The CDR3 consists of 14 residues. CDR3 coding DNA: TGCGCCAGCAGCAAGGACGGATACACAGATACGCAGTATTTT. Translation gives CASSKDGYTDTQYF.

The rearrangement links TRBV12-3 or TRBV12-4 to TRBJ1-2; 7 bases align to TRBD1. This CDR3 is 13 amino acids long. With V trimmed by 5 bases and J by 14 bases, 14 bases remained unmatched. The CDR3 DNA reads TGTGCCAGCAGTCCCCCCGACAGGGCTATGAAAACCTTC. Translated: CASSPPDRAMKTF.

The rearrangement links TRBV25-1 to TRBJ1-1; 7 nucleotides match TRBD1. The ends lost 5 bases at V and 6 bases at J; junction bases unmatched: 3. From germline, CDR1 is MGHDK and CDR2 SYGVNS. The CDR3 totals 12 residues. CDR3 nucleotide sequence: TGTGCCAGCAGTAGGACAGGCCCTGAAGCTTTCTTT. Translating it yields CASSRTGPEAFF.

This clonotype was detected many times. The V call is TRBV6-2 or TRBV6-3, the J call TRBJ2-1; tentatively, D is TRBD1 (5 bases). The germline V gene has CDR1 MNHEY and CDR2 SVGEGT. Deletions cut 2 bases from V and 11 bases from J, with 7 bases between. This CDR3 comprises 11 residues. CDR3 DNA: TGTGCCAGCAGTTACGACAGCAAGCAGTTCTTC. Amino acids: CASSYDSKQFF.